In its sample, the clone carrying this TCR beta chain was seen a few times. CDR1 and CDR2 (germline): SGHRS, YFSETQ. V trimming: 2 bases; J trimming: 0 bases; junction bases outside the gene matches: 17. The length of the CDR3 is 20 residues. Original handling: Quantification of nucleated cells was approximated via reference gene primer amplification. TCRdb's table, derived via immunoSEQ multiplex PCR, lists solely in-frame clones and lacks some. The V and J calls and clone size come from that table; D and trimming were worked out from the DNA. The top ten clones hold approximately 1% of a sample with 100,000 to 150,000 clones, 70% to 90% of them seen once. This sample is part of a study of blood T cell repertoires in COVID-19. Overall study context: From the United States, Italy and Spain came samples of acute and convalescent COVID-19. The analysed material was cDNA or gDNA that came from T cells, B-cell-depleted T cells, or PBMCs.

Sequenced input: peripheral blood. The clonotype was recovered from a woman aged 80 or over with acute or convalescent COVID-19. V gene TRBV5-1 combines with J gene TRBJ2-1, with TRBD1 matching over 7 bases. The CDR3 DNA sequence: TGCGCCAGCAGCTTCTACGCCCGTAATACAGGGGTAGGCTCCTACAATGAGCAGTTCTTC. Translating it yields CASSFYARNTGVGSYNEQFF.